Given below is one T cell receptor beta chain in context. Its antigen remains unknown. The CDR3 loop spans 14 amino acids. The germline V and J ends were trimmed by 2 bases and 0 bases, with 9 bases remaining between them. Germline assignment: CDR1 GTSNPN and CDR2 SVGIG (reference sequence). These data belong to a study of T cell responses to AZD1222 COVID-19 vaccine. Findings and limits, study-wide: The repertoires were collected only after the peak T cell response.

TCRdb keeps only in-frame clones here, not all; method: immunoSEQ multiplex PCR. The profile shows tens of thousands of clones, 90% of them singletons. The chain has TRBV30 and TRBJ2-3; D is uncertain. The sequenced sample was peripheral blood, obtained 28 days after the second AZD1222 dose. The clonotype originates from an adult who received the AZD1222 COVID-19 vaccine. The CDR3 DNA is TGTGCCTGGAGTCTAAGCTTTAGCACAGATACGCAGTATTTT. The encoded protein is CAWSLSFSTDTQYF.